This TCR beta chain was retrieved from a study of cytotoxic CD8 clonotypes in ibrutinib-treated CLL. This CDR3 has 16 residues. The junction had 8 bases not matched to a gene; V was cut back by 5 bases and J by 2 bases. Germline V gene sequence: CDR1 MRHNA, CDR2 SNTAGT. Only in-frame clones appear in the TCRdb table, and some are missing; sequencing was by immunoSEQ multiplex PCR. The sample has fewer than 100,000 clones; about 76% are singletons. This clone came up many times. Sequencing used PBMCs, obtained after 12 months of ibrutinib treatment. The chain couples TRBV6-4 to TRBJ2-3; the match to TRBD1 covers 9 bases. The source is a human donor with chronic lymphocytic leukemia. CDR3 DNA: TGTGCCAGCAGTCGGGGACAGGGAGGGTCCACAGATACGCAGTATTTT. Translating gives CASSRGQGGSTDTQYF.